This T cell receptor beta chain was identified during a study of beta chain features in type 1 diabetes. Study details: Similarity in age, gender and cell yields was seen between patients and healthy donors.

It was via CD45RO/CCR7/CD25/CD127/CD95/CD27 that CD4+ naive, central memory, regulatory and stem cell-like memory cells were sorted. The V end was cut by 4 bases, the J end by 3 bases, with 20 bases between. The germline gives CDR1 SGDLS, CDR2 YYNGEE. The CDR3 spans 17 residues. Expressed TCRB transcripts were sequenced after all isolated RNA was converted to cDNA. Profiled with immunoSEQ multiplex PCR; TCRdb holds only in-frame clones, not every one. Here the sample spans fewer than 500,000 clones, approximately 15% being singletons. This clone showed up just once. The chain recombines TRBV9 with TRBJ1-3, with a possible D match to TRBD1 (6 bases). The sequence was collected from a man aged 25 to 40 in good health. Source material: naive CD4+ T cells from blood. The CDR3 loop is CASSPGTSRVDGNTIYF. For the CDR3, the DNA is TGTGCCAGCAGCCCCGGGACATCCCGGGTGGATGGAAACACCATATATTTT.